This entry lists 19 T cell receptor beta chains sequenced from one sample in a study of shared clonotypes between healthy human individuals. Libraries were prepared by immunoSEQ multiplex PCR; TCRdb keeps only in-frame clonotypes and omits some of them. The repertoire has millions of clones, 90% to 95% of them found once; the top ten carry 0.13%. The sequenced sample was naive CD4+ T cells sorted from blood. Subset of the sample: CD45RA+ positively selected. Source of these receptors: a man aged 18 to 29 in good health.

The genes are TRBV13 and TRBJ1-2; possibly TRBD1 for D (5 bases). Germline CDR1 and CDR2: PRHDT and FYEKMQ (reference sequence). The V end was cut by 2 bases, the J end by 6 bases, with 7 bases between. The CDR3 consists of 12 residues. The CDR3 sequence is CASSLRQNGYTF. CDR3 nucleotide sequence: TGTGCCAGCAGCTTAAGACAGAATGGCTACACCTTC.

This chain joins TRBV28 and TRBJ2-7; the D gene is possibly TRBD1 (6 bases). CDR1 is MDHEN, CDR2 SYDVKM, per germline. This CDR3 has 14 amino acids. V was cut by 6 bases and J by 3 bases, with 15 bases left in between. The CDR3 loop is CASRSGQRHYEQYF. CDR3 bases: TGTGCCAGCAGGTCAGGACAGCGCCACTACGAGCAGTACTTC.

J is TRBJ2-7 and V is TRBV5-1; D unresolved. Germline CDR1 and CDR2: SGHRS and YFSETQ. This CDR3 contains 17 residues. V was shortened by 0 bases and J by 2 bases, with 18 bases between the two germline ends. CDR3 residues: CASSLDSPLFGAYEQYF. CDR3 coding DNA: TGCGCCAGCAGCTTGGATTCCCCCTTATTTGGGGCCTACGAGCAGTACTTC.

CDR3 DNA: TGCGCCAGCAGCTTGCTTGGTCCCTTCTCCTACGAGCAGTACTTC. This gives the protein CASSLLGPFSYEQYF. This chain links TRBV5-1 with TRBJ2-7, with unresolved D. The CDR3 consists of 15 residues. Trimming cost V 1 base and J 0 bases, with 11 bases left between them. Germline V lookup: CDR1 SGHRS, CDR2 YFSETQ.

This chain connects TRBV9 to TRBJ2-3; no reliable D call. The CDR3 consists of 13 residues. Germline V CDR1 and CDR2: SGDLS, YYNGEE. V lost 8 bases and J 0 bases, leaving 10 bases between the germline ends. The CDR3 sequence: CASGQASTDTQYF. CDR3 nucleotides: TGTGCCAGTGGGCAGGCTAGCACAGATACGCAGTATTTT.

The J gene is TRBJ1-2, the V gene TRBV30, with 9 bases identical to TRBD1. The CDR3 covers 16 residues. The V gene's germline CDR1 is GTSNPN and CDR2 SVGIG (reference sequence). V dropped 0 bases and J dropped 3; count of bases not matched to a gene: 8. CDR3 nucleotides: TGTGCCTGGAGTGTACTTGGACAGGGGCCCCACTATGGCTACACCTTC. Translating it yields CAWSVLGQGPHYGYTF. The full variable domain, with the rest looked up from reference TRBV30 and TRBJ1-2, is SQTIHQWPATLVQPVGSPLSLECTVEGTSNPNLYWYRQAAGRGLQLLFYSVGIGQISSEVPQNLSASRPQDRQFILSSKKLLLSDSGFYLCAWSVLGQGPHYGYTFGSGTRLTVV.

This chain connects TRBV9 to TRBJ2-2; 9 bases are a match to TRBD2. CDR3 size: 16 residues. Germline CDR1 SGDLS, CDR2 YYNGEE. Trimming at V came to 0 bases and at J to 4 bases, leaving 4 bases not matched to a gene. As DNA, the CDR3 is TGTGCCAGCAGCGTAGAGGCGGGAGGGCGCACCGGGGAGCTGTTTTTT. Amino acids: CASSVEAGGRTGELFF.

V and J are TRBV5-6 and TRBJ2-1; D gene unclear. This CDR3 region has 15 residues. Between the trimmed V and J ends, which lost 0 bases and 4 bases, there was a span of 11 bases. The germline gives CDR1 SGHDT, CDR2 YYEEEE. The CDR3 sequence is CASSLDGPKYNEQFF. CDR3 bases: TGTGCCAGCAGCTTGGACGGTCCCAAATACAATGAGCAGTTCTTC.

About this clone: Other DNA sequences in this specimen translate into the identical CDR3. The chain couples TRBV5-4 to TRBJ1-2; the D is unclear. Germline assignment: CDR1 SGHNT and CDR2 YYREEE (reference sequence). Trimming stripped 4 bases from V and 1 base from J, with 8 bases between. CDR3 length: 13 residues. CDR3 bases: TGTGCCAGCAGCCCAGACAATAACTATGGCTACACCTTC. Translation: CASSPDNNYGYTF.

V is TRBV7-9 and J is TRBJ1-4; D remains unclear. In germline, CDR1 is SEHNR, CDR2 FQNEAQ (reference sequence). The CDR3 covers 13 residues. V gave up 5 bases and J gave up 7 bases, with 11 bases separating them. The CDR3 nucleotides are TGTGCCAGCAGCCCCCAAACGGGTGAAAAACTGTTTTTT. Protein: CASSPQTGEKLFF.

The CDR3 reads CASSQDLHGSYNEQFF. Here the CDR3 DNA reads TGCGCCAGCAGCCAAGATCTGCACGGAAGTTACAATGAGCAGTTCTTC. This rearrangement joins TRBV4-1 to TRBJ2-1, with unresolved D. There are 16 residues in the CDR3. The germline V gene encodes CDR1 MGHRA and CDR2 YSYEKL. Between the trimmed V and J ends, which lost 0 bases and 4 bases, there was a span of 13 bases.

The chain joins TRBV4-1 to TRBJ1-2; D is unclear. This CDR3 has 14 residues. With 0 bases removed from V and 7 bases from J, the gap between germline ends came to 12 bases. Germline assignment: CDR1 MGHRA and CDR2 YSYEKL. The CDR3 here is CASSQDPGLSGYTF. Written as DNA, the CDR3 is TGCGCCAGCAGCCAAGATCCAGGTCTGAGTGGCTACACCTTC.

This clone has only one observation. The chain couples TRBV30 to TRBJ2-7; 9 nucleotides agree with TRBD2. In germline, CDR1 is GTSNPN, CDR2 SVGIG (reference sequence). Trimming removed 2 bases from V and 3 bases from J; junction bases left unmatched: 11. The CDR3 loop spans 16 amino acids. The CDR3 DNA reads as TGTGCCTGGAGTAAGTCTAGCGGGAAAATCGGCTACGAGCAGTACTTC. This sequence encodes CAWSKSSGKIGYEQYF.

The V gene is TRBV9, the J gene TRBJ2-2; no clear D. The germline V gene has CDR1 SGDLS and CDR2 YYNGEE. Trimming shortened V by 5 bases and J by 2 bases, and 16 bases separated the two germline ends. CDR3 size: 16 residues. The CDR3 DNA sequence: TGTGCCAGCAGTGACGCTTCCGGTCCTAACACCGGGGAGCTGTTTTTT. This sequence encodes CASSDASGPNTGELFF.

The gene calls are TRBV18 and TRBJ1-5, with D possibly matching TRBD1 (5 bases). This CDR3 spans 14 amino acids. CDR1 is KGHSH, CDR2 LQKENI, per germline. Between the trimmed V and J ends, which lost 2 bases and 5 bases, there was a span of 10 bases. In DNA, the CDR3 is TGTGCCAGCTCACCAAGAGACAGCGATCAGCCCCAGCATTTT. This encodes CASSPRDSDQPQHF.

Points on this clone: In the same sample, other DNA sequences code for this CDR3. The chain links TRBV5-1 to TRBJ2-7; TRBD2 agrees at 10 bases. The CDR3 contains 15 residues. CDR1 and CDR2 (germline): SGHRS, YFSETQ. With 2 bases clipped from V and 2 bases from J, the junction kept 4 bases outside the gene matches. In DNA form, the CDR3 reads TGCGCCAGCAGCTTAGCGGGAGGGCCTCCCTACGAGCAGTACTTC. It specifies CASSLAGGPPYEQYF.

CDR3 nucleotide sequence: TGTGCCAGTGAGTTCAGGGTAGATACGCAGTATTTT. Protein sequence: CASEFRVDTQYF. J is TRBJ2-3 and V is TRBV6-1; D is possibly TRBD1 (5 bases). V was clipped by 9 bases and J by 5 bases, with 12 bases between them. CDR1 MNHNS and CDR2 SASEGT come from the germline V gene. CDR3 length: 12 residues.

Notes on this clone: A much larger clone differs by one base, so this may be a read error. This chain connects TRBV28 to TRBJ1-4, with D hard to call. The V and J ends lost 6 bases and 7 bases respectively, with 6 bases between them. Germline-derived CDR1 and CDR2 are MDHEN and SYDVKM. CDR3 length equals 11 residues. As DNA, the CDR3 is TGTGCCAGCAGATCTAGTGAAAAACTGTTTTTT. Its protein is CASRSSEKLFF.

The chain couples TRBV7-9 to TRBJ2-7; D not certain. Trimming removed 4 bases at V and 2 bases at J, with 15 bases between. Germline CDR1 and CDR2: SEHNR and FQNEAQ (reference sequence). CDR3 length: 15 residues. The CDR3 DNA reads TGTGCCAGCAGCTCCCTCACGGACGCGACCTACGAGCAGTACTTC. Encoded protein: CASSSLTDATYEQYF.